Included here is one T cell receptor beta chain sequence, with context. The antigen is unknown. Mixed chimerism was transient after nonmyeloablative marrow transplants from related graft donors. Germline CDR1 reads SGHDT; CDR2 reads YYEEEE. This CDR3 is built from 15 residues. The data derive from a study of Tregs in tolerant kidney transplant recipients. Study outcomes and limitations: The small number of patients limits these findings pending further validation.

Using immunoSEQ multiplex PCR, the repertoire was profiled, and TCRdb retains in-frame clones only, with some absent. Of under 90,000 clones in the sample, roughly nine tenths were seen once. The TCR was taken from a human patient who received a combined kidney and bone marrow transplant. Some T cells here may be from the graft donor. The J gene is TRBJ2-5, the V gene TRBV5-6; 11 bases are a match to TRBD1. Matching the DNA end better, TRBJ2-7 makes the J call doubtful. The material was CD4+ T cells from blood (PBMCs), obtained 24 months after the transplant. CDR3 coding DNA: TGTGCCAGCAGCCCCGGGACAGGGGGGTCCTACGAGCAGTACTTC. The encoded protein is CASSPGTGGSYEQYF.